The 2 T cell receptor beta chains reported below all come from one sample, sequenced in a study of OX40 agonist ivuxolimab in advanced cancers. TCRdb's copy holds only in-frame clones and misses some; the assay was immunoSEQ multiplex PCR. In the table there are 48,000 or so clones, roughly 94% of which are singletons. The sample was CD4+ or CD8+ T cells sorted from blood, taken in a trial of the OX40 agonist ivuxolimab. The source is an adult with an advanced solid tumor such as melanoma, head and neck, liver or kidney cancer.

The chain couples TRBV10-1 to TRBJ2-1; D is ambiguous. The CDR3 length is 12 residues. Germline V CDR1 and CDR2: WNHNN, SYGVQD (reference sequence). V lost 2 bases and J lost 4, with 3 bases in between. The CDR3 region has the DNA TGCGCCAGCAGTGAGGGGTACAATGAGCAGTTCTTC. Its protein product is CASSEGYNEQFF.

This CDR3 reads CASSLSGTGGSEQYF. CDR3 sequence (DNA): TGTGCCAGCAGTTTATCCGGGACAGGGGGCTCCGAGCAGTACTTC. The chain employs TRBV27 and TRBJ2-7, with 12 bases that match TRBD1. The V gene's germline CDR1 is MNHEY and CDR2 SMNVEV (reference sequence). J lost 6 bases, V lost 0 bases, and 3 bases had no gene match. This CDR3 contains 15 residues.